This TCR beta chain was obtained from a study of radiotherapy plus CTLA-4 blockade in lung cancer. By share, this clone counts as large. This table comes from immunoSEQ multiplex PCR, and its TCRdb copy is limited to in-frame clones, with some not included. The data hold about 97,000 clones, with 65% to 85% observed a single time. The sequence was collected from a human donor with non-small cell lung cancer who had a partial response to radiotherapy plus ipilimumab. Some clones in this sample may be carry-over from other donors' samples. Material: peripheral blood, obtained from a patient treated with radiotherapy plus ipilimumab.

CDR3 region: CASSQQGNTIYF. In nucleotides, the CDR3 is TGTGCCAGCAGCCAACAAGGAAACACCATATATTTT. J is TRBJ1-3 and V is TRBV7-2; no definite D call. Trimming shortened V by 5 bases and J by 4 bases, and 6 bases separated the two germline ends. The CDR3 runs to 12 residues. Per the germline V gene, CDR1 is SGHTA and CDR2 is FQGNSA. The whole variable domain, remainder taken from reference TRBV7-2 and TRBJ1-3, is GAGVSQSPSNKVTEKGKDVELRCDPISGHTALYWYRQSLGQGLEFLIYFQGNSAPDKSGLPSDRFSAERTGGSVSTLTIQRTQQEDSAVYLCASSQQGNTIYFGEGSWLTVV.